The sequence of this TCR beta chain was determined in a study of T-cell reconstitution after alpha-beta-depleted transplantation in children. This clonotype appeared a few times. The CDR3 extends over 15 amino acids. Germline V CDR1 and CDR2: MDHEN, SYDVKM. Trimming removed 3 bases from V and 0 bases from J, with 12 bases in between. Unique molecular identifiers tagged the TCRbeta library. TCRdb reanalysed the PCR reads using MiXCR and keeps one entry per CDR3 protein. Of some 530,000 distinct CDR3 sequences in the sample, about 12% were seen once. The chain combines TRBV28 with TRBJ2-7; D is unclear. This sample comprised PBMCs from the stem cell graft donor, obtained from the stem cell graft. The source of this sequence is a human donor who donated a stem cell graft to a child with combined immunodeficiency. The CDR3 DNA sequence: TGTGCCAGCAGTTTGGGTGGCGAGGTCTCCTACGAGCAGTACTTC. Its translation is CASSLGGEVSYEQYF.